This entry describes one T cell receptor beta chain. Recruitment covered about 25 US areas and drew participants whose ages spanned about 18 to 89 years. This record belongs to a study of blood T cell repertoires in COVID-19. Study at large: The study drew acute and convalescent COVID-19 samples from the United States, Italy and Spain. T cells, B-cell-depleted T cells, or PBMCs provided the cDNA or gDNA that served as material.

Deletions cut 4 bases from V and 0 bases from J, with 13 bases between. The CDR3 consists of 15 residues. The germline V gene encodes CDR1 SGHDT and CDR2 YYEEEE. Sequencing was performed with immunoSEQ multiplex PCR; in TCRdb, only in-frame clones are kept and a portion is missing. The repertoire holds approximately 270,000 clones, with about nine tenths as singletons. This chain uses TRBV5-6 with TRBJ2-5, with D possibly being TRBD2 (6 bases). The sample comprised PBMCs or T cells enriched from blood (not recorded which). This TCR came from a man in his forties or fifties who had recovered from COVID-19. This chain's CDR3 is CASSARDWYQETQYF. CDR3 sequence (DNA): TGTGCCAGCAGCGCCCGGGACTGGTACCAAGAGACCCAGTACTTC. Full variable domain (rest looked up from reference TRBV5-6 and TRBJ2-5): DAGVTQSPTHLIKTRGQQVTLRCSPKSGHDTVSWYQQALGQGPQFIFQYYEEEERQRGNFPDRFSGHQFPNYSSELNVNALLLGDSALYLCASSARDWYQETQYFGPGTRLLVL.